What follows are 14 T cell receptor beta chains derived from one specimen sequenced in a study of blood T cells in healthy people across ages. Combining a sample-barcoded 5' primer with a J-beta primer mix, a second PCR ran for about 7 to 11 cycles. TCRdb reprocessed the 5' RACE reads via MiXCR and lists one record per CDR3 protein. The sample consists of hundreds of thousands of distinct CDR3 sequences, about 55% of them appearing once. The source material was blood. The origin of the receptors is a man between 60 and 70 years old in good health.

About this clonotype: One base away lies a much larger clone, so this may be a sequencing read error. The CDR3: CASSTRTGGRRETQYF. CDR3 coding DNA: TGTGCCAGCAGTACGCGGACTGGAGGGCGTAGGGAGACCCAGTACTTC. This chain uses TRBV28 with TRBJ2-5, with D possibly TRBD2 on 6 matching bases. In germline, CDR1 is MDHEN, CDR2 SYDVKM. Between the trimmed V and J ends, which lost 5 bases and 5 bases, there was a span of 21 bases. The CDR3 runs to 16 residues.

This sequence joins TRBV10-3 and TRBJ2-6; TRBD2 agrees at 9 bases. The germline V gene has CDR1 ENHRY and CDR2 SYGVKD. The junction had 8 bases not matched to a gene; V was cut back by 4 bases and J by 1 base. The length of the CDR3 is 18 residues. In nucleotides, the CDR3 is TGTGCCATCAGTGTATCGACTAGCGGAAATTCTGGGGCCAACGTCCTGACTTTC. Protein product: CAISVSTSGNSGANVLTF.

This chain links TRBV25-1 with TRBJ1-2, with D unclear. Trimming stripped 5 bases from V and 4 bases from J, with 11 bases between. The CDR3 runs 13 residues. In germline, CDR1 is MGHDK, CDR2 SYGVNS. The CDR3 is CASSLRTSYGYTF. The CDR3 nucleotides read TGTGCCAGCAGTCTGCGGACGAGCTATGGCTACACCTTC.

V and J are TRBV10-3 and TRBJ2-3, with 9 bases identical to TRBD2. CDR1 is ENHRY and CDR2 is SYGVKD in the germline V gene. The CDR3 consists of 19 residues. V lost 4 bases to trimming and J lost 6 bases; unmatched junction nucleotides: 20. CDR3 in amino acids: CAISGSGGRAIVGGDTQYF. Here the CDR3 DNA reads TGTGCCATCAGTGGGTCGGGCGGGAGGGCCATCGTCGGTGGGGATACGCAGTATTTT.

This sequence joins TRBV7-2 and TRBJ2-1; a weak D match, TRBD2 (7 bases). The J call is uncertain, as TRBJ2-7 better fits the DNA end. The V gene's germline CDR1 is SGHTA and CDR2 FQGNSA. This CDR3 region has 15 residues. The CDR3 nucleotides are TGTGCCAGCAGCGCCGGGCTAGCGGCTCAGGGGGAGCAGTACTTC. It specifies CASSAGLAAQGEQYF.

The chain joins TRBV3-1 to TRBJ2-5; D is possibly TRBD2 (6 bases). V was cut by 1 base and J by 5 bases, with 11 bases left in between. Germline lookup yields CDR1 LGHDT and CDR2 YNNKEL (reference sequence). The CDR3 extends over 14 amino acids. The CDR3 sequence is CASSQGPGGETQYF. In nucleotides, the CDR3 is TGTGCCAGCAGCCAAGGGCCTGGGGGGGAGACCCAGTACTTC.

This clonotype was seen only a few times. In nucleotides, the CDR3 is TGTGCCAGCAGTGAATTGGATTTAAGGCATTCACCCCTCCACTTT. This encodes CASSELDLRHSPLHF. The chain combines TRBV2 with TRBJ1-6, with unresolved D. The germline gives CDR1 SNHLY, CDR2 FYNNEI. Trimming shortened V by 2 bases and J by 8 bases, and 13 bases separated the two germline ends. The CDR3 runs 15 residues.

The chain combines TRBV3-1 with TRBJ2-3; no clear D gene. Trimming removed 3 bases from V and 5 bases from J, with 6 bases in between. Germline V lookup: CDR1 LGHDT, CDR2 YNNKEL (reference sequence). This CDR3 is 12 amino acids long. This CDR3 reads CASSHLGDTQYF. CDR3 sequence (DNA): TGTGCCAGCAGCCATCTAGGAGATACGCAGTATTTT.

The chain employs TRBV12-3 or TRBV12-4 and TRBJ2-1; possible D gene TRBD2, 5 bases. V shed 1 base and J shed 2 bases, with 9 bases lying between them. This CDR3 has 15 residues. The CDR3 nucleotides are TGTGCCAGCAGTTTAGGGAGGAGCACCTACAATGAGCAGTTCTTC. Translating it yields CASSLGRSTYNEQFF.

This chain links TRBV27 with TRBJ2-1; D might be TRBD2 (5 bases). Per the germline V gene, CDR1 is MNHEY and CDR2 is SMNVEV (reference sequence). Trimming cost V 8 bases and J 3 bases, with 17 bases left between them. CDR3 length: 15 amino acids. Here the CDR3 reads CASGNTAVYYNEQFF. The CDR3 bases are TGTGCCAGCGGCAACACAGCGGTTTACTACAATGAGCAGTTCTTC.

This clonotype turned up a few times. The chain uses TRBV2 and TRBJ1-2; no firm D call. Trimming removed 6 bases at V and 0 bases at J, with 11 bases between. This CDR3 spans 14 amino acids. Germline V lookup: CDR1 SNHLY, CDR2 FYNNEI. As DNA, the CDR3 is TGTGCCAGCAGCCACGTGAAAGCTAACTATGGCTACACCTTC. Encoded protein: CASSHVKANYGYTF.

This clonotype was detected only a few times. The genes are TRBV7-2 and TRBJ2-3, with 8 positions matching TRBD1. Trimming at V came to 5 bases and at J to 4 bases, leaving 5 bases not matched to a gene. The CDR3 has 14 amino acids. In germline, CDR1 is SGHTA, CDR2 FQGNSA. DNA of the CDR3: TGTGCCAGCAGCGCAGGACAGGGACCAGATACGCAGTATTTT. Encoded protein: CASSAGQGPDTQYF.

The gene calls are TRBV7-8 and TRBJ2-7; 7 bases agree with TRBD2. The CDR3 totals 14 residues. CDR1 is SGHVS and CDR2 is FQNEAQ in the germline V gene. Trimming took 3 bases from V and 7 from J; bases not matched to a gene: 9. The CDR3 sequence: CASSFGGRSNEQYF. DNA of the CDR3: TGTGCCAGCAGCTTCGGGGGGAGAAGTAATGAGCAGTACTTC.

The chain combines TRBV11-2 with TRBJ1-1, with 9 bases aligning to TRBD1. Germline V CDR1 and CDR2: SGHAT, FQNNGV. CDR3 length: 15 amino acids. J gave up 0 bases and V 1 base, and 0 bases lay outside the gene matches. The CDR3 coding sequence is TGTGCCAGCAGCTTAGGGGACAGGGTGAACACTGAAGCTTTCTTT. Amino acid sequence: CASSLGDRVNTEAFF.